The rows below give T cell receptor beta chains drawn from one sample of a study of T-cell memory formation after mild COVID-19. TCRdb called the 5' RACE reads again in MiXCR, with one record for every CDR3 protein. Of approximately 570,000 distinct CDR3 sequences listed, about 20% are singletons. The material sequenced was PBMCs or a T cell subset sorted from them (not recorded which). Receptors were obtained from an adult woman who had mild COVID-19 (a few samples of this study predate the infection). Cell type and time point are not known. Both conserved end residues are part of each CDR3. The order of the fields is V gene, clone size, D gene, CDR3 length, J gene, CDR3 protein, CDR3 DNA. A D gene is named only where the DNA matches it firmly. Clone size is shown for a subset of rows, as once, few, many or a class of expanded clone.

TRBV12-3/TRBV12-4,few,TRBD1,15,TRBJ1-2,CASSPTGGANYGYTF,TGTGCCAGCAGTCCGACAGGGGGTGCAAACTATGGCTACACCTTC
TRBV7-9,.,TRBD2,16,TRBJ2-1,CASSLPRLAGANEQFF,TGTGCCAGCAGCCTACCTAGACTAGCGGGAGCCAATGAGCAGTTCTTC
TRBV30,.,.,15,TRBJ2-2,CAWSVPSTNTGELFF,TGTGCCTGGAGTGTTCCCAGCACGAACACCGGGGAGCTGTTTTTT
TRBV20-1,once,TRBD2,15,TRBJ2-5,CSARIRTSGRETQYF,TGCAGTGCTAGAATAAGGACTAGCGGGAGGGAGACCCAGTACTTC
TRBV29-1,.,.,11,TRBJ1-1,CSVGSLTEAFF,TGCAGCGTTGGGTCCCTCACTGAAGCTTTCTTT
TRBV12-3/TRBV12-4,few,TRBD2,13,TRBJ2-7,CASSPTSAYEQYF,TGTGCCAGCAGCCCGACTAGCGCCTACGAGCAGTACTTC
TRBV12-3/TRBV12-4,few,TRBD1,15,TRBJ1-5,CASSYRGRSNQPQHF,TGTGCCAGCAGTTACAGGGGTCGGAGCAATCAGCCCCAGCATTTT
TRBV19,.,.,13,TRBJ1-1,CASSPGGVTEAFF,TGTGCCAGTAGCCCCGGAGGTGTTACTGAAGCTTTCTTT
TRBV7-9,.,.,13,TRBJ1-1,CASIPRENTEAFF,TGTGCCAGCATCCCCCGGGAGAACACTGAAGCTTTCTTT
TRBV11-2,few,.,13,TRBJ2-5,CASSLTQPGTQYF,TGTGCCAGCAGCTTAACCCAACCCGGGACCCAGTACTTC
TRBV12-3/TRBV12-4,.,.,16,TRBJ2-3,CASSSSGQDRTDTQYF,.
TRBV4-2,.,.,15,TRBJ2-5,CASSQEGRVQETQYF,TGTGCCAGCAGCCAAGAGGGGCGGGTGCAAGAGACCCAGTACTTC
TRBV19,few,.,13,TRBJ2-7,CASTPTGTSEQYF,TGTGCCAGTACCCCTACCGGGACTTCGGAGCAGTACTTC
TRBV15,many,TRBD2,15,TRBJ2-7,CATSSIAGGFSEQYF,TGTGCCACCAGCAGCATAGCGGGAGGCTTTAGCGAGCAGTACTTC
TRBV5-1,few,.,15,TRBJ2-2,CASSAAWGNTGELFF,TGCGCCAGCAGCGCGGCTTGGGGGAACACCGGGGAGCTGTTTTTT
TRBV29-1,few,.,13,TRBJ1-2,CSVEENGPQGYTF,TGCAGCGTTGAAGAAAACGGGCCGCAGGGCTACACCTTC
TRBV20-1,.,.,15,TRBJ2-3,CSARDPGLITDTQYF,TGCAGTGCTAGAGATCCGGGACTCATCACAGATACGCAGTATTTT
TRBV2,.,.,15,TRBJ1-5,CASSRPAYSNQPQHF,TGTGCCAGCAGTCGTCCTGCTTATAGCAATCAGCCCCAGCATTTT
TRBV24-1,.,.,13,TRBJ1-2,CATSDLLRDGYTF,TGTGCCACCAGTGATTTGCTTAGGGATGGCTACACCTTC
TRBV5-1,.,TRBD1,18,TRBJ2-3,CASSSNRGSVLYTDTQYF,TGCGCCAGCAGCTCGAACAGGGGAAGCGTACTTTACACAGATACGCAGTATTTT